This entry lists 29 T cell receptor beta chains sequenced from one sample in a study. TCRdb re-called the 5' RACE reads with MiXCR, one entry per CDR3 protein. This sample yields 7,000 or so distinct CDR3 sequences, of which around 66% are seen a single time; about 5% belongs to the top ten. The sorted Tregs were CD4+CD25+CD127-/low cells. Sequencing input: tumor-infiltrating Tregs sorted from the breast tumor. The source of these receptors is a female donor with breast cancer.

This chain uses TRBV7-2 with TRBJ1-1; D not resolved. The CDR3 spans 13 residues. CDR1 is SGHTA, CDR2 FQGNSA, per germline. Trimming pared 3 bases from V and 0 bases from J, leaving 5 bases between. CDR3 loop: CASSFRMNTEAFF. CDR3 in DNA: TGTGCCAGCAGCTTCCGTATGAACACTGAAGCTTTCTTT.

The chain employs TRBV5-1 and TRBJ2-3, with 11 bases identical to TRBD2. In germline, CDR1 is SGHRS, CDR2 YFSETQ. Germline trimming cut 4 bases from V and 5 bases from J; bases unmatched to any gene: 9. This CDR3 is built from 16 residues. CDR3 amino acids: CASSTATSGMLDTQYF. CDR3 nucleotides: TGCGCCAGCAGCACCGCGACTAGCGGGATGCTAGATACGCAGTATTTT.

The chain employs TRBV6-6 and TRBJ1-1; D is undetermined. CDR1 MNHNY and CDR2 SVGAGI come from the germline V gene (reference sequence). CDR3 length equals 14 residues. V dropped 3 bases and J dropped 1 base, with 9 bases sitting between them. The CDR3 loop reads CASSYRGRNTEAFF. The CDR3 bases are TGTGCCAGCAGTTATCGAGGCAGGAACACTGAAGCTTTCTTT.

This clonotype was picked up one time. The rearrangement uses TRBV20-1 and TRBJ2-5; possibly TRBD1 or TRBD2 for D (5 bases each). From germline, CDR1 is DFQATT and CDR2 SNEGSKA (reference sequence). CDR3 length: 13 residues. The V end lost 6 bases, the J end lost 5 bases, and 16 bases lay between the germline ends. The CDR3: CSASSGGPETQYF. The CDR3 region has the DNA TGCAGTGCCAGTTCTGGGGGTCCCGAGACCCAGTACTTC.

In its sample, this clonotype was seen once. The chain recombines TRBV20-1 with TRBJ2-6; 9 bases map to TRBD1. The V and J ends lost 8 bases and 0 bases, in that order; junction bases with no gene match: 8. Germline V gene lookup returns CDR1 DFQATT and CDR2 SNEGSKA (reference sequence). The CDR3 loop spans 16 amino acids. CDR3 loop: CSTPTGGNSGANVLTF. In DNA form, the CDR3 reads TGCAGTACTCCGACAGGGGGAAACTCTGGGGCCAACGTCCTGACTTTC.

V is TRBV6-5 and J is TRBJ2-1, with unresolved D. Germline V gene sequence: CDR1 MNHEY, CDR2 SVGAGI. The CDR3 sequence is 13 residues long. V lost 6 bases and J lost 12, with 18 bases in between. In DNA form, the CDR3 reads TGTGCCAGCAGCTCCCCCGGGTTGCTCCTGCAGTTCTTC. Amino acid sequence: CASSSPGLLLQFF.

In this sample, this clonotype turned up a few times. The CDR3 DNA follows: TGTGCCAGCAGCCTAAGCGGGGGGGCAACCTACGAGCAGTACTTC. Protein: CASSLSGGATYEQYF. The chain links TRBV7-3 to TRBJ2-7, with 10 bases matching TRBD2. J lost 2 bases, V lost 5 bases, and 6 bases had no gene match. The CDR3 spans 15 residues. CDR1 SGHTA and CDR2 FQGTGA come from the germline V gene.

J is TRBJ2-1 and V is TRBV12-3 or TRBV12-4, with 8 bases identical to TRBD2. V was clipped by 7 bases and J by 4 bases; unmatched bases: 9. The CDR3 length is 15 residues. CDR3 loop: CASTISGSQYNEQFF. In nucleotides, the CDR3 is TGTGCCAGCACTATCAGCGGGAGCCAGTACAATGAGCAGTTCTTC.

The CDR3 loop is CASSPGLMNTEAFF. Written as DNA, the CDR3 is TGCGCCAGCAGCCCGGGACTGATGAACACTGAAGCTTTCTTT. The chain carries TRBV5-1 and TRBJ1-1; the D gene is possibly TRBD1 (5 bases). This CDR3 comprises 14 residues. V was clipped by 4 bases and J by 0 bases, with 10 bases between them. Germline CDR1 reads SGHRS; CDR2 reads YFSETQ.

The chain couples TRBV7-2 to TRBJ2-7; the match to TRBD2 covers 9 bases. Germline loops: CDR1 SGHTA, CDR2 FQGNSA. The CDR3 covers 16 residues. The V segment lost 5 bases and the J segment 0 bases; nucleotides outside the gene matches: 8. CDR3 DNA: TGTGCCAGCAGCCAGGGTGTTAGCGGGAGCTCCTACGAGCAGTACTTC. Its translation is CASSQGVSGSSYEQYF.

J is TRBJ2-5 and V is TRBV10-3; maybe TRBD2 (6 bases). Between the trimmed V and J ends, which lost 8 bases and 1 base, there was a span of 11 bases. The CDR3 is made up of 13 amino acids. Germline V lookup: CDR1 ENHRY, CDR2 SYGVKD. CDR3 DNA sequence: TGTGCCATCGGGTTGGGGGGCCAAGAGACCCAGTACTTC. It codes for CAIGLGGQETQYF.

The rearrangement uses TRBV5-1 and TRBJ2-1, with 10 nucleotides matching TRBD1. Germline V gene sequence: CDR1 SGHRS, CDR2 YFSETQ. This CDR3 comprises 15 residues. V lost 0 bases, J lost 8 bases, and 5 bases stayed unmatched. CDR3 bases: TGCGCCAGCAGCTTGGACGGACAGGGGGTACATGAGCAGTTCTTC. This translates into CASSLDGQGVHEQFF.

This chain uses TRBV7-8 with TRBJ2-1; 8 bases line up with TRBD2. The J segment lost 9 bases and the V segment lost 4 bases, leaving 11 bases of the junction unmatched. The CDR3 extends over 15 amino acids. Looked up from germline, CDR1 is SGHVS and CDR2 is FQNEAQ. This CDR3 reads CASSYGTSCRGEQFF. Written as DNA, the CDR3 is TGTGCCAGCAGCTACGGGACTAGTTGTAGGGGTGAGCAGTTCTTC.

This chain uses TRBV28 with TRBJ1-2; D may be TRBD1 (6 bases). The germline V gene encodes CDR1 MDHEN and CDR2 SYDVKM. The CDR3 is made up of 16 amino acids. V was trimmed by 2 bases and J by 4 bases, leaving 17 bases between them. CDR3 nucleotides: TGTGCCAGCAGTTTACCTCCGACAGGCCAACCCTATGGCTACACCTTC. It translates to CASSLPPTGQPYGYTF.

The rearrangement uses TRBV20-1 and TRBJ2-3; weak D call: TRBD2 (5 bases). The CDR3 has 14 amino acids. The germline gives CDR1 DFQATT, CDR2 SNEGSKA (reference sequence). V shed 0 bases and J shed 4 bases, with 11 bases lying between them. The chain's CDR3 is CSARDSRVSDTQYF. The DNA of the CDR3 is TGCAGTGCTAGAGATTCGCGGGTGTCAGATACGCAGTATTTT.

This clonotype was counted a few times. J is TRBJ1-2 and V is TRBV5-1; D is ambiguous. The length of the CDR3 is 16 residues. CDR1 and CDR2 from the germline V gene are SGHRS and YFSETQ. V was pared by 0 bases and J by 3 bases, with 15 bases between. In DNA, the CDR3 is TGCGCCAGCAGCTTGGAGTCCCGGGAGGAGTACTATGGCTACACCTTC. Its protein is CASSLESREEYYGYTF.

This clonotype was detected only a few times. The chain employs TRBV29-1 and TRBJ1-1; 11 positions match TRBD1. The CDR3 spans 12 residues. CDR1 is SQVTM, CDR2 ANQGSEA, per germline. V lost 7 bases to trimming and J lost 7 bases; unmatched junction nucleotides: 5. This chain's CDR3 is CSGGQGAFEAFF. For the CDR3, the DNA is TGCAGCGGAGGACAGGGGGCATTTGAAGCTTTCTTT.

V is TRBV6-5 and J is TRBJ2-7; D is uncertain. CDR3 length equals 12 residues. Per germline, CDR1 MNHEY and CDR2 SVGAGI. V shed 5 bases and J shed 3 bases, with 8 bases lying between them. As DNA, the CDR3 is TGTGCCAGCAGTGACAAGAGCTACGAGCAGTACTTC. Translating gives CASSDKSYEQYF.

The chain recombines TRBV7-9 with TRBJ2-7; 8 nucleotides agree with TRBD1. The CDR3 sequence is 13 residues long. The junction had 7 bases not matched to a gene; V was cut back by 10 bases and J by 2 bases. The germline V gene encodes CDR1 SEHNR and CDR2 FQNEAQ (reference sequence). Written as DNA, the CDR3 is TGTGCCATCTCCACAGGGGGGACCTACGAGCAGTACTTC. Its translation is CAISTGGTYEQYF.

The V and J genes are TRBV28 and TRBJ1-5, with a possible D match to TRBD1 (6 bases). This CDR3 region has 12 residues. V was clipped by 6 bases and J by 6 bases, with 9 bases between them. Germline lookup yields CDR1 MDHEN and CDR2 SYDVKM. CDR3 nucleotide sequence: TGTGCCAGCAGGTCAGGGGTTCAGCCCCAGCATTTT. Protein sequence: CASRSGVQPQHF.

This chain connects TRBV4-1 to TRBJ2-3; D unclear. Germline CDR1 is MGHRA and CDR2 is YSYEKL. Deletions cut 4 bases from V and 4 bases from J, with 12 bases between. The CDR3 contains 14 residues. The CDR3, as DNA: TGCGCCAGCAGCCGGGAAGGGTACGCAGATACGCAGTATTTT. It encodes CASSREGYADTQYF.

The gene calls are TRBV7-3 and TRBJ2-3; D gene ambiguous. From germline, CDR1 is SGHTA and CDR2 FQGTGA. V gave up 2 bases and J gave up 5 bases, with 8 bases separating them. The CDR3 totals 13 residues. DNA of the CDR3: TGTGCCAGCAGCTTAGGTCAGGAAGATACGCAGTATTTT. Its protein is CASSLGQEDTQYF.

In regard to this clonotype: Compared with germline, one end of the junction differs, possibly owing to a read error. The J gene is TRBJ2-1, the V gene TRBV7-7; no definite D call. Germline CDR1 is SSHAT and CDR2 is FNYEAQ (reference sequence). This CDR3 has 13 amino acids. The CDR3 reads CASSLGLASEQFF. The CDR3 DNA reads as TGTGCTAGCAGCTTAGGTTTAGCTTCTGAGCAGTTCTTC.

Only one count was recorded for this clonotype. V usage is TRBV7-9 and J usage is TRBJ1-6; unclear D gene. Trimming shortened V by 1 base and J by 8 bases, and 15 bases separated the two germline ends. This CDR3 is 16 amino acids long. Germline CDR1 SEHNR, CDR2 FQNEAQ (reference sequence). Here the CDR3 DNA reads TGTGCCAGCAGCTTAGACGGGCCAGCGGCGCATTCACCCCTCCACTTT. Translated: CASSLDGPAAHSPLHF.

As to this clonotype: A junction boundary mismatches the germline segment, possibly from a read error. The chain couples TRBV29-1 to TRBJ2-7; TRBD2 matches at 13 bases. Germline CDR1 and CDR2: SQVTM and ANQGSEA. CDR3 length: 14 amino acids. As DNA, the CDR3 is TGCAGCGTTGCCCGGACTAGCGGGGGCTACGAGCGGTACTTC. Residues: CSVARTSGGYERYF.

This clonotype was detected only a few times. The chain employs TRBV4-1 and TRBJ1-2, with 8 bases aligning to TRBD1. Germline V gene data show CDR1 as MGHRA and CDR2 as YSYEKL. V was pared by 0 bases and J by 6 bases, with 12 bases of the junction left unmatched. This CDR3 is 17 amino acids long. CDR3 sequence reads: CASSQDKTGAQDDGYTF. The DNA for the CDR3 is TGCGCCAGCAGCCAAGATAAGACAGGGGCCCAGGATGATGGCTACACCTTC.

This chain connects TRBV5-1 to TRBJ2-3, with 11 nucleotides matching TRBD2. V shed 3 bases and J 1 base; nucleotides not matched to a gene: 4. Germline V lookup: CDR1 SGHRS, CDR2 YFSETQ. CDR3 size: 16 residues. The chain's CDR3 is CASSSGLAGRTDTQYF. For the CDR3, the DNA is TGCGCCAGCAGCTCTGGACTAGCGGGCCGCACAGATACGCAGTATTTT.

The chain is built from TRBV7-3 and TRBJ2-5; 8 bases line up with TRBD1. CDR1 SGHTA and CDR2 FQGTGA come from the germline V gene. The CDR3 is 15 residues long. Trimming at V came to 5 bases and at J to 5 bases, leaving 10 bases not matched to a gene. In DNA, the CDR3 is TGTGCCAGCAGCAGACAGGGGCCGCCGGGCGAGACCCAGTACTTC. Protein sequence: CASSRQGPPGETQYF. The full variable domain, its missing parts supplied by reference TRBV7-3 and TRBJ2-5, is GAGVSQTPSNKVTEKGKYVELRCDPISGHTALYWYRQSLGQGPEFLIYFQGTGAADDSGLPNDRFFAVRPEGSVSTLKIQRTERGDSAVYLCASSRQGPPGETQYFGPGTRLLVL.

This clonotype was detected only once. The chain is built from TRBV6-1 and TRBJ1-5; D is perhaps TRBD1 (5 bases). V lost 1 base and J lost 1, with 17 bases in between. CDR3 size: 18 residues. Germline loops: CDR1 MNHNS, CDR2 SASEGT. The DNA of the CDR3 is TGTGCCAGCAGTGAAGTAGTCGGTGGAAGACAGAGCAATCAGCCCCAGCATTTT. Residues: CASSEVVGGRQSNQPQHF.